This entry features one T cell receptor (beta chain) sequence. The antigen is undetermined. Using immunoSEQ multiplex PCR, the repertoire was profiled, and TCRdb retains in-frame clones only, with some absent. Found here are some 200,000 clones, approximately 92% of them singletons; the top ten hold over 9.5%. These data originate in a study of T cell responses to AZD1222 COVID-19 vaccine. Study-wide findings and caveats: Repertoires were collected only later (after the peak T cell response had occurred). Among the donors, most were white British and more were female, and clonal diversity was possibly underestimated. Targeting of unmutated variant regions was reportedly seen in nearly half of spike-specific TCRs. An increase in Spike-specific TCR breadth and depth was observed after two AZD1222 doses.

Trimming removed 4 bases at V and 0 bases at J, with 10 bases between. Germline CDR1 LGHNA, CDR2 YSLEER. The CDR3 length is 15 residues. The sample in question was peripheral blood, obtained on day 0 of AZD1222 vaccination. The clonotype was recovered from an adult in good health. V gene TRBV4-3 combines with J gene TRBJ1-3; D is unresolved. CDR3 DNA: TGCGCCAGCAGCCGTACAGCCAGCTCTGGAAACACCATATATTTT. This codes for CASSRTASSGNTIYF.